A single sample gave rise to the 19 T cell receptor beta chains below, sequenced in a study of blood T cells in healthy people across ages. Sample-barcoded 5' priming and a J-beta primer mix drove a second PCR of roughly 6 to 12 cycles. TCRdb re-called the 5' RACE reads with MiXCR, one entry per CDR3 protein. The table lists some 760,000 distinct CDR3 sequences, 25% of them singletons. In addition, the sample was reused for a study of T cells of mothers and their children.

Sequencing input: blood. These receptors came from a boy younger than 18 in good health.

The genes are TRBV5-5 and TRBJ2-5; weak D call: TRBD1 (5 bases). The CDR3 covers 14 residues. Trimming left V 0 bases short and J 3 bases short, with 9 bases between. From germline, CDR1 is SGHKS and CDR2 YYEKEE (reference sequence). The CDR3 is CASSLDQGEETQYF. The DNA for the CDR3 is TGTGCCAGCAGCTTGGATCAAGGGGAAGAGACCCAGTACTTC.

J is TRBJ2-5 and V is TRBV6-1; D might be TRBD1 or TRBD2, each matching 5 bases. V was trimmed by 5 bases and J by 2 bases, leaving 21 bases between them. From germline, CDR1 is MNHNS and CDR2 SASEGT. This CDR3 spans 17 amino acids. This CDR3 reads CASSRDRDHASQETQYF. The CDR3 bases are TGTGCCAGCAGTCGTGACCGGGACCATGCCTCGCAAGAGACCCAGTACTTC.

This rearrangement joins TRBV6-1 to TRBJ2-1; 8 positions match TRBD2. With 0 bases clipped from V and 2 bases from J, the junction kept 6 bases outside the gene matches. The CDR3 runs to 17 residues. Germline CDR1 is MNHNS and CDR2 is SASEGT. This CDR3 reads CASSEAGGLAAYNEQFF. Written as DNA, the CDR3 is TGTGCCAGCAGTGAAGCGGGAGGACTAGCAGCCTACAATGAGCAGTTCTTC.

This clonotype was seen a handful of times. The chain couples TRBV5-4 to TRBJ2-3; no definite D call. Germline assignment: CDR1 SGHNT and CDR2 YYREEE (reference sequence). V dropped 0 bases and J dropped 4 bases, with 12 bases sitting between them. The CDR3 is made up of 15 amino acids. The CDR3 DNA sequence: TGTGCCAGCAGCTTGGCCGGTTTCCCTGCAGATACGCAGTATTTT. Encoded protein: CASSLAGFPADTQYF. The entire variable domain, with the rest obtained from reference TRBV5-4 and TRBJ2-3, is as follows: ETGVTQSPTHLIKTRGQQVTLRCSSQSGHNTVSWYQQALGQGPQFIFQYYREEENGRGNFPPRFSGLQFPNYSSELNVNALELDDSALYLCASSLAGFPADTQYFGPGTRLTVL.

The CDR3 sequence: CSAREGQGATEAFF. CDR3 sequence (DNA): TGCAGTGCTAGAGAGGGACAGGGGGCAACTGAAGCTTTCTTT. The chain couples TRBV20-1 to TRBJ1-1; the match to TRBD1 covers 12 bases. The CDR3 is made up of 14 amino acids. Germline CDR1 DFQATT, CDR2 SNEGSKA (reference sequence). Trimming removed 0 bases from V and 5 bases from J; junction bases left unmatched: 1.

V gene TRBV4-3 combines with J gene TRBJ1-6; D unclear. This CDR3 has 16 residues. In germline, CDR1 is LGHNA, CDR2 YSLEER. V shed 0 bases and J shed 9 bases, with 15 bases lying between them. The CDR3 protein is CASSQDKSGLGSPLHF. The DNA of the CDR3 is TGCGCCAGCAGCCAAGATAAGTCCGGCCTGGGTTCACCCCTCCACTTT.

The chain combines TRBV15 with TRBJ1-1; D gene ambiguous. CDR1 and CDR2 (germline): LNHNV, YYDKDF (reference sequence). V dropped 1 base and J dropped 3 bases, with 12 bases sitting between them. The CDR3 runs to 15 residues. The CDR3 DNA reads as TGTGCCACCAGCAGAGCCGGGGTAAGGGACACTGAAGCTTTCTTT. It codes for CATSRAGVRDTEAFF.

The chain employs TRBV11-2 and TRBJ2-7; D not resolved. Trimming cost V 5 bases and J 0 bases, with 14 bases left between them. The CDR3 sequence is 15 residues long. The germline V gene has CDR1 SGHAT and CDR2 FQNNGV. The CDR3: CASSPRPDNSYEQYF. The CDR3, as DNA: TGTGCCAGCAGCCCCCGGCCTGACAACTCCTACGAGCAGTACTTC.

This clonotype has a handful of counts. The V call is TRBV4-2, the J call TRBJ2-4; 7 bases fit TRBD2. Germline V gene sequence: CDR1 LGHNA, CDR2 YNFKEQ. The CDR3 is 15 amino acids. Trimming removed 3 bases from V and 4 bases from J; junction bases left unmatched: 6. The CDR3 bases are TGTGCCAGCAGCCATTCTAGCGGCCAAAAAAACATTCAGTACTTC. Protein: CASSHSSGQKNIQYF.

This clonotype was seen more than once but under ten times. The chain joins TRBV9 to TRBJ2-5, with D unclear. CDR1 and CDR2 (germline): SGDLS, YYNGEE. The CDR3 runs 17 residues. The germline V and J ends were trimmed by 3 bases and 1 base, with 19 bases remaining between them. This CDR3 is CASSAAGEASTQETQYF. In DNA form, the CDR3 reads TGTGCCAGCAGCGCCGCCGGCGAAGCGAGTACCCAAGAGACCCAGTACTTC.

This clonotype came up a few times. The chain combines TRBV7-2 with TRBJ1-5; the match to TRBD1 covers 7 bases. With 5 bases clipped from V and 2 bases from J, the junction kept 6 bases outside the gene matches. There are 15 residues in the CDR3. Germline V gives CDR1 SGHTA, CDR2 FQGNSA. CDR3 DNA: TGTGCCAGCAGCACCCGACAGGGTGGCAATCAGCCCCAGCATTTT. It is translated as CASSTRQGGNQPQHF.

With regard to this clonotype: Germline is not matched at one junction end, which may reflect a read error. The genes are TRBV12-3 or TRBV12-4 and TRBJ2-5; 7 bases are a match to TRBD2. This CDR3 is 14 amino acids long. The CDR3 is CAGSFGGGQETQYF. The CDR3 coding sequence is TGTGCCGGCAGTTTTGGGGGGGGACAAGAGACCCAGTACTTC.

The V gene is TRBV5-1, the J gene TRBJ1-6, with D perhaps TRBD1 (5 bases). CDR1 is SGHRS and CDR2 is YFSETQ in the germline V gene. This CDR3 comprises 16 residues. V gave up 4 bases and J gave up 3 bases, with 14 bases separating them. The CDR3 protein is CASSAGREVYNSPLHF. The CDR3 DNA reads TGCGCCAGCAGCGCAGGGAGAGAGGTCTATAATTCACCCCTCCACTTT.

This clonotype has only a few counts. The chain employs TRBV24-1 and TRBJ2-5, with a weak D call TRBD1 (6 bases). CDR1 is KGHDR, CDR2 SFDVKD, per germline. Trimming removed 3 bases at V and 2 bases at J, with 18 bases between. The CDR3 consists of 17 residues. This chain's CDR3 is CATSDPLQGSWQETQYF. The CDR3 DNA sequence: TGTGCCACCAGTGATCCATTACAGGGAAGTTGGCAAGAGACCCAGTACTTC.

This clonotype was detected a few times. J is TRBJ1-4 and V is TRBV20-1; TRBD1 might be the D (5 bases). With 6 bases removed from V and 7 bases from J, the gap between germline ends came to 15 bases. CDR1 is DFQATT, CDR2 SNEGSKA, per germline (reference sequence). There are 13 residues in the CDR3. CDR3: CSAPSGASEKLFF. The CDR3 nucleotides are TGCAGTGCGCCGTCTGGGGCCAGTGAAAAACTGTTTTTT.

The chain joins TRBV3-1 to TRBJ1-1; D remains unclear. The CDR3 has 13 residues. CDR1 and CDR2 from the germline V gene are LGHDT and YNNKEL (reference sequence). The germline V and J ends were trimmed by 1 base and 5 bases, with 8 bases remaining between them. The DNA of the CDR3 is TGTGCCAGCAGCCAAGTCATCGAGACTGAAGCTTTCTTT. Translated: CASSQVIETEAFF.

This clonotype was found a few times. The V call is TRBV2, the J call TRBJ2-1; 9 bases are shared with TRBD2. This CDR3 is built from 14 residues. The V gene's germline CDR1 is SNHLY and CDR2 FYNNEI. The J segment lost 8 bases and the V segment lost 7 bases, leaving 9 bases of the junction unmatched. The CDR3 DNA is TGTGCCAGCAACCCGGGACTAGCCCGTTATGAGCAGTTCTTC. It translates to CASNPGLARYEQFF.

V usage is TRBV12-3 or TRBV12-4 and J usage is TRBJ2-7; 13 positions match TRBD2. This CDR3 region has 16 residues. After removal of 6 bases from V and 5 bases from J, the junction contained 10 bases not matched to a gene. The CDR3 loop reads CASRTGLAGSYDEQYF. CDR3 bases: TGTGCCAGCAGGACGGGACTAGCGGGAAGTTACGACGAGCAGTACTTC.

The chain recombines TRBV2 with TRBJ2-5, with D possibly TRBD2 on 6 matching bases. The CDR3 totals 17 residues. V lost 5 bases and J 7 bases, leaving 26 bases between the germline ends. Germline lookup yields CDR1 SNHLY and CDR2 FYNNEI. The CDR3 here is CASSSPPGTGRRGTQYF. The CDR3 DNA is TGTGCCAGCAGTTCTCCCCCCGGGACTGGAAGGCGGGGGACCCAGTACTTC.